The count of the clone carrying this T cell receptor beta chain is one. Antigen unknown. Original data processing: ImmunoSEQ sequences covered only the junction and lacked quality scores; filtering therefore differed. The repertoire was sequenced with immunoSEQ multiplex PCR; TCRdb's copy has only in-frame clones and lacks some. The D gene and trimming were derived from the DNA, and the V and J assignments and clone size from that table. Of some 2,000,000 clones listed, over 85% are singletons. CD45RO-negative, CCR7-selected cells formed the naive CD8 fraction, which excluded terminally differentiated effector memory CD45RA+ cells. There were only Caucasian adults among the donors, and all lived in Nashville, Tennessee. Trimming removed 3 bases at V and 4 bases at J, with 11 bases between. This CDR3 comprises 13 residues. CDR1 SGDLS and CDR2 YYNGEE come from the germline V gene. This entry belongs to a study of shared clonotypes between healthy human individuals. In the study overall: The people who gave samples were a couple of women and a few men aged 18 to 49.

Study-wide points: The study drew on few donors, limiting represented genetic and exposure-history diversity.

Specimen: naive CD8+ T cells sorted from blood. J is TRBJ2-7 and V is TRBV9, with D perhaps given as TRBD1 or TRBD2 (5 bases each). The source is a man between 18 and 35 years old in good health. The CDR3 loop reads CASSDGAGYEQYF. CDR3 nucleotide sequence: TGTGCCAGCAGCGACGGGGCCGGATACGAGCAGTACTTC.